These T cell receptor beta chains were read from a single sample in a study of spatial heterogeneity in lung cancer. One entry per CDR3 protein results from TCRdb running MiXCR on the 5' RACE reads. The table has approximately 93,000 distinct CDR3 sequences, around 19% seen once. The starting material was PBMCs, obtained at follow-up. These receptors all stem from a male donor with early-stage non-small cell lung cancer. Each CDR3 is given with its conserved first and last residue. The D gene is left open where the match is weak. The size entry is marked missing in some rows and otherwise reads once, few, many or a size class.

D	size	V	J	DNA	CDR3
-	-	TRBV29-1	TRBJ2-1	TGCAGCGTTGAATGGGTGGGCAGGGAGGCCTACAATGAGCAGTTCTTC	CSVEWVGREAYNEQFF
-	few	TRBV20-1	TRBJ1-2	TGCAGTGCTACGAGTGACATCTATAGAACTAACTATGGCTACACCTTC	CSATSDIYRTNYGYTF
-	few	TRBV19	TRBJ1-2	TGTGCCAGTAGTTCGGTGGGCCCCCCAGGGAACTATGGCTACACCTTC	CASSSVGPPGNYGYTF
-	many	TRBV20-1	TRBJ2-7	TGCAGTGCTAGCTCACTGAGCTCCTACGAGCAGTACTTC	CSASSLSSYEQYF
TRBD2	many	TRBV18	TRBJ2-1	TGTGCCAGCTCACCACCAGTGACTAGCGGGCTATACAATGAGCAGTTCTTC	CASSPPVTSGLYNEQFF
TRBD1	many	TRBV6-5	TRBJ2-5	TGTGCCAGCAGTTTATTAGCCGTACAGGGGGCCAGCCTGGATGGGGAGACCCAGTACTTC	CASSLLAVQGASLDGETQYF
TRBD2	-	TRBV29-1	TRBJ2-1	TGCAGCGTTGCGGCCGGGGGGACGGGCAATGAGCAGTTCTTC	CSVAAGGTGNEQFF
-	-	TRBV19	TRBJ1-5	TGTGCCAGTAGTATGAGCGGCAGAAACAATCAGCCCCAGCATTTT	CASSMSGRNNQPQHF
TRBD1	-	TRBV18	TRBJ2-1	TGTGCCAGCTCAAGGGGGACAGGGGACAATGAGCAGTTCTTC	CASSRGTGDNEQFF
-	-	TRBV3-1	TRBJ1-2	TGTGCCAGCAGCCGACTTACGCGGTTACGGCAGGGAACAGTAAATAACTATGGCTACACCTTC	CASSRLTRLRQGTVNNYGYTF
-	-	TRBV23-1	TRBJ1-5	TGCGCCAGCAGTCGCAGCCCTATTCCGCGAAGCAATCAGCCCCAGCATTTT	CASSRSPIPRSNQPQHF
-	-	TRBV9	TRBJ1-1	TGTGCCAGCAGCCCCCCGGGCCAGAACACTGAAGCTTTCTTT	CASSPPGQNTEAFF
-	-	TRBV5-1	TRBJ1-2	TGCGCCAGCGGCCTAGTGAGGGGGTACGATGGCTACACCTTC	CASGLVRGYDGYTF
-	-	TRBV10-3	TRBJ2-2	TGTGCCATCAGTGGTGGTAGCGTGGGCACCGGGGAGCTGTTTTTT	CAISGGSVGTGELFF
TRBD1	few	TRBV29-1	TRBJ2-7	TGCAGCGTTGCGGGACAGGGGGCTTACGAGCAGTACTTC	CSVAGQGAYEQYF
-	many	TRBV4-1	TRBJ2-1	TGCGCCAGCAGCCAAGATCGGGGTAACTTGGGGCAGTTCTTC	CASSQDRGNLGQFF
TRBD1	-	TRBV2	TRBJ1-1	TGTGCCAGCAGGCAGCAACAGGGGGACACTGAAGCTTTCTTT	CASRQQQGDTEAFF
-	many	TRBV10-2	TRBJ2-1	TGCGCCAGCCGCGAGACAGGCACGACGGGTGAGCAGTTCTTC	CASRETGTTGEQFF
-	few	TRBV4-3	TRBJ1-6	TGCGCCAGCAGCCAAGATCTCACAGGGTCCGGTTCACCCCTCCACTTT	CASSQDLTGSGSPLHF
-	-	TRBV29-1	TRBJ2-3	TGCAGCGTTGAAGTATTGGAGCAGTATTTT	CSVEVLEQYF
-	few	TRBV19	TRBJ2-1	TGTGCCAGTAGTATTGGCAGGGGGGTCGGCAATGAGCAGTTCTTC	CASSIGRGVGNEQFF
-	-	TRBV4-2	TRBJ2-1	TGTGCCAGCAGCCCCCCCGAGAACAATGAGCAGTTCTTC	CASSPPENNEQFF
-	few	TRBV7-9	TRBJ2-1	TGTGCCAGCAGCTTATATCAGGGAGGATACAATGAGCAGTTCTTC	CASSLYQGGYNEQFF
TRBD2	-	TRBV2	TRBJ2-1	TGTGCCAGCAGTAGGCGGACTAGTTTGGAATCCAATGAGCAGTTCTTC	CASSRRTSLESNEQFF
-	few	TRBV6-6	TRBJ1-1	TGTGCCAGCAGCCCGACCGGGAAGGAGATGAACACTGAAGCTTTCTTT	CASSPTGKEMNTEAFF
-	few	TRBV4-3	TRBJ1-5	TGCGCCCGGGTGGGGGGCGAAAGCAATCAGCCCCAGCATTTT	CARVGGESNQPQHF
-	-	TRBV19	TRBJ2-3	TGTGCCAGTAGTGATACGGGGGCGGCCACAGATACGCAGTATTTT	CASSDTGAATDTQYF
-	many	TRBV19	TRBJ1-5	TGTGCCAGTAGTATAGAAGCAGGAAACAATCAGCCCCAGCATTTT	CASSIEAGNNQPQHF
-	-	TRBV30	TRBJ1-1	TGTGCCTGGAGTGTAGGGGCCGCCACTGAAGCTTTCTTT	CAWSVGAATEAFF
TRBD1	-	TRBV19	TRBJ1-2	TGTGCCAGCCGGGACAGGGGGGACACTAACTATGGCTACACCTTC	CASRDRGDTNYGYTF
-	-	TRBV12-5	TRBJ2-4	TGTGCTAGTGCCTCTGGCCAAGCCAAAAACATTCAGTACTTC	CASASGQAKNIQYF
-	few	TRBV2	TRBJ2-5	TGTGCCAGCAGTGGACAGACAAAGCAAGAGACCCAGTACTTC	CASSGQTKQETQYF
-	few	TRBV7-2	TRBJ2-5	TGTGCCAGCAGCTTCAACGGGGTTTACCAAGAGACCCAGTACTTC	CASSFNGVYQETQYF
-	medium-sized	TRBV7-6	TRBJ2-5	TGTGCCAGCAGCTTGAGTCGACAAGAGACCCAGTACTTC	CASSLSRQETQYF
-	-	TRBV3-1	TRBJ2-5	TGTGCCAGCAGCCATTTTGAGACCCAGTACTTC	CASSHFETQYF
TRBD1	-	TRBV24-1	TRBJ2-2	TGTGCCACCAGTGATCGAACAGGGGCCGGGGAGCTGTTTTTT	CATSDRTGAGELFF
-	many	TRBV19	TRBJ2-5	TGTGCCAGTAGGCAACAGGGTTGGGAAAGAGAGACCCAGTACTTC	CASRQQGWERETQYF
TRBD1	few	TRBV19	TRBJ2-5	TGTGCCAGTAGGAGGGGGCAGGAGACCCAGTACTTC	CASRRGQETQYF
TRBD2	-	TRBV2	TRBJ2-5	TGTGCCAGCAGTGCCTTTGGGCAGAAAGCGGGGTCATTGGCCCAGTACTTC	CASSAFGQKAGSLAQYF
TRBD1	few	TRBV6-5	TRBJ2-7	TGTGCCAGCAGTTGGGACAGGGGGGTCTACGAGCAGTACTTC	CASSWDRGVYEQYF
-	many	TRBV7-8	TRBJ1-5	TGTGCCAGCAGCTTTGACGGCTTAAACGACCAGCCCCAGCATTTT	CASSFDGLNDQPQHF
-	-	TRBV7-6	TRBJ2-3	TGTGCCAGCAGCTCCGATCTCACCTATACGCAGTATTTT	CASSSDLTYTQYF
-	many	TRBV20-1	TRBJ2-2	TGCAGTGCTAGAGATGGTAGCCCCCAGGTCGGGGAGCTGTTTTTT	CSARDGSPQVGELFF
TRBD1	few	TRBV20-1	TRBJ1-5	TGCAGTGCTAGAGAGACAGGGGAGGTTCATCAGCCCCAGCATTTT	CSARETGEVHQPQHF
-	many	TRBV20-1	TRBJ2-1	TGCAGTGCTAGAGCTCTAGCCCACAATGAGCAGTTCTTC	CSARALAHNEQFF
-	-	TRBV5-5	TRBJ2-1	TGTGCCAGCAGCCCGGGGGAGAGCTCCTACAATGAGCAGTTCTTC	CASSPGESSYNEQFF
-	few	TRBV6-5	TRBJ1-4	TGTGCCAGCAGTTACAGGGGTACCAATGAAAAACTGTTTTTT	CASSYRGTNEKLFF
-	few	TRBV18	TRBJ2-3	TGTGCCAGCTCACCAGCCCAGAACACAGATACGCAGTATTTT	CASSPAQNTDTQYF
-	-	TRBV7-2	TRBJ1-6	TGTGCCAGCAGCCCAGCGCGACGGGAAAATTCACCCCTCCACTTT	CASSPARRENSPLHF
-	few	TRBV3-1	TRBJ1-1	TGTGCCAGCAGCCAAGAGGAGGGATCCACTGAAGCTTTCTTT	CASSQEEGSTEAFF
-	-	TRBV20-1	TRBJ2-5	TGCAGTGCTAGGATTGTGGGCCGGGGAGAGACCCAGTACTTC	CSARIVGRGETQYF
-	many	TRBV6-1	TRBJ2-3	TGTGCCACCGGTCGCACAGGCGGCACAGATACGCAGTATTTT	CATGRTGGTDTQYF
-	-	TRBV10-1	TRBJ2-2	TGCGCCAGCAGTGACCTAAACACCGGGGAGCTGTTTTTT	CASSDLNTGELFF
-	-	TRBV5-1	TRBJ2-1	TGCGCCAGCAGCTTCGAGCGGGCCGCTAACTCTTACAATGAGCAGTTCTTC	CASSFERAANSYNEQFF
-	once	TRBV5-1	TRBJ1-2	TGCGCCAGCACTCCGGACCGGAGCTATGGCTACACCTTC	CASTPDRSYGYTF
-	many	TRBV20-1	TRBJ1-2	TGCAGTGCTGACCGACAAAACTATGGCTACACCTTC	CSADRQNYGYTF
TRBD2	-	TRBV30	TRBJ2-1	TGTGCCTGGAGTGTACTGCCAGCGGGGGGGGTGTTCTTC	CAWSVLPAGGVFF
-	-	TRBV12-3/TRBV12-4	TRBJ2-1	TGTGCCAGCAGTGCCACCGGGGGTAGCGGCTACAATGAGCAGTTCTTC	CASSATGGSGYNEQFF